The sequence of this TCR beta chain was determined in a study of CXCR3-negative and CXCR3-positive naive CD8 T cells. TRB cDNA libraries were made by UMI-labeled 5' RACE. TCRdb reprocessed the 5' RACE reads and stores each CDR3 protein as one record, lacking DNA. Its table lists under 50,000 distinct CDR3 sequences. Naivety in CD8+ T cells corresponded to a CD45RO-CCR7+CD27+CD95- phenotype. Study-level findings and limits: TRB CDR3 properties served as the basis for inferring TCR strength, and surface CD5 was comparable between naive subsets. Memory cells showed distinct TRBV-TRBJ patterns, while the two naive subsets matched.

Germline values: CDR1 SGHRS, CDR2 YFSETQ. This CDR3 spans 12 amino acids. Regarding this clonotype: What it binds is unknown.

Source material: naive CXCR3- CD8+ T cells from blood. Described subset: CD45RO-CCR7+CD27+CD95- naive CD8+ T cells lacking CXCR3 (TNR3-). The clonotype originates from a human donor in good health. Some clones in this sample may be carry-over from other donors' samples. The chain combines TRBV5-1 with TRBJ2-7. The CDR3 spells CASSVGAYEQYF.